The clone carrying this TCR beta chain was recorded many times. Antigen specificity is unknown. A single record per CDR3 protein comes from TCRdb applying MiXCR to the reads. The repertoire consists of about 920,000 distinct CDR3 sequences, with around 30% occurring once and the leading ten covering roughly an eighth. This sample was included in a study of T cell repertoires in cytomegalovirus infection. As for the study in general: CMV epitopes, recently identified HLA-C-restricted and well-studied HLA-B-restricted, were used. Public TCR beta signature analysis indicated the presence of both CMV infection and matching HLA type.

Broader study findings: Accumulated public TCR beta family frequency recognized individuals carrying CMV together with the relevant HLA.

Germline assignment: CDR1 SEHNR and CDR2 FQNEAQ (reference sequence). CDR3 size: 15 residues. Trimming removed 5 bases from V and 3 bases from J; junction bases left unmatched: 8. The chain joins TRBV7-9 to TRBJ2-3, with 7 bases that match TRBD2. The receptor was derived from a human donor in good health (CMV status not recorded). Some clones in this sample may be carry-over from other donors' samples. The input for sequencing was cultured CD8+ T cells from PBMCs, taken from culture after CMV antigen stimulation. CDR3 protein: CASSLPGLGTDTQYF. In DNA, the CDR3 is TGTGCCAGCAGCCTACCCGGACTAGGAACAGATACGCAGTATTTT.